The 20 T cell receptor beta chains listed next were all sequenced from one sample in a study of PD-1 blockade in classical Hodgkin lymphoma. Each patient experienced a relapse that followed autologous stem cell transplantation, and brentuximab vedotin exposure varied. TCRdb's table, derived via immunoSEQ multiplex PCR, lists solely in-frame clones and lacks some. The sample has over 90,000 clones, approximately 92% seen once. The material was peripheral blood mononuclear cells (PBMCs), obtained before the second cycle of nivolumab. All receptors come from a human donor with classical Hodgkin lymphoma.

The genes are TRBV6-5 and TRBJ1-4, with D possibly TRBD1 on 5 matching bases. Germline V gene sequence: CDR1 MNHEY, CDR2 SVGAGI. The CDR3 consists of 15 residues. Trimming removed 4 bases at V and 1 base at J, with 10 bases between. CDR3 coding DNA: TGTGCCAGCAGTTCAGCGGGGGTAACTAATGAAAAACTGTTTTTT. Translation gives CASSSAGVTNEKLFF.

The rearrangement joins TRBV2 to TRBJ1-2, with D possibly matching TRBD1 (6 bases). V dropped 3 bases and J dropped 0 bases, with 8 bases sitting between them. This CDR3 comprises 14 residues. CDR1 SNHLY and CDR2 FYNNEI come from the germline V gene. The CDR3 region is CASSEDRTNYGYTF. Here the CDR3 DNA reads TGTGCCAGCAGTGAGGACAGAACTAACTATGGCTACACCTTC.

The rearrangement joins TRBV6-1 to TRBJ1-5; D is uncertain. Between the trimmed V and J ends, which lost 6 bases and 1 base, there was a span of 13 bases. The CDR3 consists of 15 residues. The germline V gene has CDR1 MNHNS and CDR2 SASEGT. The CDR3 sequence is CASSLDGLSNQPQHF. In nucleotides, the CDR3 is TGTGCCAGCAGCCTCGACGGACTAAGCAATCAGCCCCAGCATTTT.

The chain has TRBV5-1 and TRBJ2-7; D is perhaps TRBD1 (5 bases). This CDR3 region has 16 residues. V was clipped by 0 bases and J by 0 bases, with 13 bases between them. CDR1 is SGHRS and CDR2 is YFSETQ in the germline V gene. This CDR3 is CASSLGPRQSSYEQYF. As DNA, the CDR3 is TGCGCCAGCAGCTTGGGGCCGCGACAGAGCTCCTACGAGCAGTACTTC.

The gene calls are TRBV28 and TRBJ1-2; a possible D gene is TRBD1 (6 bases). Trimming took 3 bases from V and 4 from J, leaving 12 bases between them. The CDR3 consists of 14 residues. The germline gives CDR1 MDHEN, CDR2 SYDVKM. DNA for the CDR3: TGTGCCAGCAGTTTTCGGGGGGCTGGCTATGGCTACACCTTC. As protein: CASSFRGAGYGYTF.

The chain recombines TRBV27 with TRBJ1-2, with 9 bases fitting TRBD1. V was clipped by 4 bases and J by 7 bases; unmatched bases: 7. CDR3 size: 14 residues. Germline-derived CDR1 and CDR2 are MNHEY and SMNVEV (reference sequence). The CDR3: CASSSLGTGPGYTF. The CDR3 DNA sequence: TGTGCCAGCAGTTCCCTCGGGACAGGGCCTGGCTACACCTTC.

This sequence joins TRBV19 and TRBJ1-5; D not resolved. Trimming shortened V by 1 base and J by 7 bases, and 11 bases separated the two germline ends. This CDR3 region has 14 residues. Germline assignment: CDR1 LNHDA and CDR2 SQIVND (reference sequence). The CDR3 nucleotides read TGTGCCAGTAGTATAGGGGATTCATGGCAGCCCCAGCATTTT. Protein sequence: CASSIGDSWQPQHF.

This clone showed up just once. The V and J genes are TRBV18 and TRBJ2-2, with 8 bases that match TRBD1. V shed 4 bases, J shed 6 bases, and the junction held 16 bases outside the gene matches. The germline gives CDR1 KGHSH, CDR2 LQKENI. The CDR3 length is 18 residues. As DNA, the CDR3 is TGTGCCAGCTCACTCCTTCCAGACAGGGGCAATGTGGCCGGGGAGCTGTTTTTT. Its translation: CASSLLPDRGNVAGELFF.

V is TRBV5-6 and J is TRBJ2-1; D gene uncertain. This CDR3 spans 13 amino acids. V shed 2 bases and J shed 2 bases, with 5 bases lying between them. Germline values: CDR1 SGHDT, CDR2 YYEEEE. The CDR3 region has the DNA TGTGCCAGCAGCTTATCAGCCTACAATGAGCAGTTCTTC. Residues: CASSLSAYNEQFF.

The genes are TRBV9 and TRBJ1-3; 8 positions agree with TRBD1. The CDR3 length is 16 residues. Trimming removed 3 bases from V and 0 bases from J; junction bases left unmatched: 5. CDR1 SGDLS and CDR2 YYNGEE come from the germline V gene. The CDR3 sequence is CASSEDRGSSGNTIYF. The CDR3 DNA is TGTGCCAGCAGCGAAGACAGGGGAAGCTCTGGAAACACCATATATTTT.

The chain combines TRBV27 with TRBJ2-7; maybe TRBD1 (6 bases). This CDR3 is 13 amino acids long. CDR1 and CDR2 from the germline V gene are MNHEY and SMNVEV (reference sequence). Trimming took off 2 bases at V and 7 bases at J, with 12 bases between the two ends. The CDR3 sequence: CASSLNVRGEQYF. The DNA of the CDR3 is TGTGCCAGCAGTTTAAACGTCAGGGGTGAGCAGTACTTC.

This chain uses TRBV29-1 with TRBJ2-7; TRBD1 agrees at 8 bases. The CDR3 consists of 13 residues. Germline trimming cut 5 bases from V and 5 bases from J; bases unmatched to any gene: 8. Germline V gives CDR1 SQVTM, CDR2 ANQGSEA. The CDR3 reads CSVWKQGGHEQYF. The CDR3 region has the DNA TGCAGCGTTTGGAAACAGGGGGGCCACGAGCAGTACTTC.

The chain combines TRBV19 with TRBJ2-6; the match to TRBD2 covers 7 bases. This CDR3 has 17 amino acids. The germline V gene has CDR1 LNHDA and CDR2 SQIVND (reference sequence). J gave up 0 bases and V 7 bases, and 9 bases lay outside the gene matches. The CDR3 spells CASTPFGGSSGANVLTF. The CDR3 coding sequence is TGTGCCAGTACACCCTTCGGCGGGAGCTCTGGGGCCAACGTCCTGACTTTC.

V usage is TRBV27 and J usage is TRBJ2-5; D gene unclear. V dropped 5 bases and J dropped 4 bases, with 2 bases sitting between them. The CDR3 is 10 residues long. Germline-derived CDR1 and CDR2 are MNHEY and SMNVEV (reference sequence). CDR3 DNA: TGTGCCAGCAGTCCAGAGACCCAGTACTTC. Translation gives CASSPETQYF.

V gene TRBV7-2 combines with J gene TRBJ2-1; D is ambiguous. From germline, CDR1 is SGHTA and CDR2 FQGNSA. The CDR3 totals 13 residues. V shed 1 base and J shed 4 bases, with 5 bases lying between them. The CDR3 spells CASSLVGYNEQFF. The CDR3 nucleotides read TGTGCCAGCAGCTTAGTAGGATACAATGAGCAGTTCTTC.

The table lists this clone with a few counts. This sample includes further DNA sequences coding for the same CDR3. The chain links TRBV18 to TRBJ1-5; TRBD1 might be the D (5 bases). In germline, CDR1 is KGHSH, CDR2 LQKENI. V gave up 3 bases and J gave up 5 bases, with 11 bases separating them. The CDR3 has 14 amino acids. The DNA of the CDR3 is TGTGCCAGCTCACCCGGACGGGGGGATCAGCCCCAGCATTTT. Protein product: CASSPGRGDQPQHF.

V gene TRBV27 combines with J gene TRBJ2-2; D could derive from TRBD1 or TRBD2 (5 bases each). The germline V gene has CDR1 MNHEY and CDR2 SMNVEV (reference sequence). The length of the CDR3 is 13 residues. V was shortened by 5 bases and J by 3 bases, with 7 bases between the two germline ends. CDR3 sequence reads: CASSEGYTGELFF. The DNA for the CDR3 is TGTGCCAGCAGTGAGGGGTACACCGGGGAGCTGTTTTTT.

The CDR3 nucleotides are TGTGCCAGTAGTATAGGGACTAGCGGTTACAATGAGCAGTTCTTC. Its protein is CASSIGTSGYNEQFF. The J gene is TRBJ2-1, the V gene TRBV19; 10 bases line up with TRBD2. V lost 1 base to trimming and J lost 4 bases; unmatched junction nucleotides: 1. This CDR3 region has 15 residues. CDR1 is LNHDA, CDR2 SQIVND, per germline (reference sequence).

Of note for this clone: The sample carries other DNA sequences with the same CDR3. The chain is built from TRBV9 and TRBJ1-3, with D uncertain. V lost 0 bases and J 0 bases, leaving 1 base between the germline ends. The CDR3 totals 13 residues. Germline lookup yields CDR1 SGDLS and CDR2 YYNGEE. CDR3 bases: TGTGCCAGCAGCGTAGGCTCTGGAAACACCATATATTTT. Translated, it gives CASSVGSGNTIYF. The full variable domain, rest sourced from reference TRBV9 and TRBJ1-3, is DSGVTQTPKHLITATGQRVTLRCSPRSGDLSVYWYQQSLDQGLQFLIQYYNGEERAKGNILERFSAQQFPDLHSELNLSSLELGDSALYFCASSVGSGNTIYFGEGSWLTVV.

This clone has only one observation. The J gene is TRBJ1-2, the V gene TRBV9, with D perhaps TRBD1 (6 bases). Germline-derived CDR1 and CDR2 are SGDLS and YYNGEE. Trimming removed 4 bases from V and 9 bases from J, with 16 bases in between. CDR3 length equals 13 residues. The CDR3 nucleotides read TGTGCCAGCAGCACCATGAACAGGGAGAGCTACACCTTC. Protein product: CASSTMNRESYTF.